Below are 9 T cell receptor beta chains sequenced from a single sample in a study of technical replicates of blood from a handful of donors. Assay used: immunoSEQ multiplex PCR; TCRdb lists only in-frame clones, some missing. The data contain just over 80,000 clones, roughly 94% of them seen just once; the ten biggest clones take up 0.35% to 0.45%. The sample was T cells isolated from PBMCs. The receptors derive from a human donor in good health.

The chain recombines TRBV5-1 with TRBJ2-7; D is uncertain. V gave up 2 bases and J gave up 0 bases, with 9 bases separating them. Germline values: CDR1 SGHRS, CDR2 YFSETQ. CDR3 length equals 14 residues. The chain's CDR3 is CASSLPGGSYEQYF. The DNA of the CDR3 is TGCGCCAGCAGCTTACCGGGTGGCTCCTACGAGCAGTACTTC.

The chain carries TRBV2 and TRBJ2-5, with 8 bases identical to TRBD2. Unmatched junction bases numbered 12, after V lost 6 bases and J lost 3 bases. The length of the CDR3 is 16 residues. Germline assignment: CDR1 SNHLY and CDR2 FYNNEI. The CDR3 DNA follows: TGTGCCAGCAGGGATATTTTCGGGGGGGATGAAGAGACCCAGTACTTC. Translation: CASRDIFGGDEETQYF. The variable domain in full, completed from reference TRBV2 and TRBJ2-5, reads EPEVTQTPSHQVTQMGQEVILRCVPISNHLYFYWYRQILGQKVEFLVSFYNNEISEKSEIFDDQFSVERPDGSNFTLKIRSTKLEDSAMYFCASRDIFGGDEETQYFGPGTRLLVL.

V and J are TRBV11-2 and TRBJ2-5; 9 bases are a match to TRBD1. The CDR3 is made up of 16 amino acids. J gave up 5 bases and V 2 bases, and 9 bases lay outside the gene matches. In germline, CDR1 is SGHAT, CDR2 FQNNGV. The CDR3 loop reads CASSLKGQGIGETQYF. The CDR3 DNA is TGTGCCAGCAGCTTAAAGGGACAGGGTATTGGGGAGACCCAGTACTTC.

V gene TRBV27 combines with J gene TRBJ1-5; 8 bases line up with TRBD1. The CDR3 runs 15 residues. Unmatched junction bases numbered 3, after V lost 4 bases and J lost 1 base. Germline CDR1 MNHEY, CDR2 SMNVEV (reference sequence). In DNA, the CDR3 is TGTGCCAGCAGTTCCGACAGGGGAAGCAATCAGCCCCAGCATTTT. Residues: CASSSDRGSNQPQHF.

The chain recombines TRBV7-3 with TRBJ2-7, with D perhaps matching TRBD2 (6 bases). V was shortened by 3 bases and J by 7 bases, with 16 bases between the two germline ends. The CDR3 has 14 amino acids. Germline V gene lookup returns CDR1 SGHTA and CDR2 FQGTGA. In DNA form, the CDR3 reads TGTGCCAGCAGCTTGGACGGGTACGGAGGGGAGCAGTACTTC. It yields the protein CASSLDGYGGEQYF.

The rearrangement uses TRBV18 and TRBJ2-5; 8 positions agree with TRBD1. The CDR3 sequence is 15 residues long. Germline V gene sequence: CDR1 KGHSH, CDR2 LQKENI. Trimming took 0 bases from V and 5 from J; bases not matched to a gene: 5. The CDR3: CASSPPARGRETQYF. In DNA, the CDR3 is TGTGCCAGCTCACCACCAGCCAGGGGGCGGGAGACCCAGTACTTC.

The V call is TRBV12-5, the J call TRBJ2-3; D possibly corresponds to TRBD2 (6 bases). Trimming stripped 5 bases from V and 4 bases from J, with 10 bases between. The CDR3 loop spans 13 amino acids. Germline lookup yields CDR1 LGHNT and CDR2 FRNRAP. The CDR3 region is CASGPASADTQYF. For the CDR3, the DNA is TGTGCTAGTGGTCCAGCTAGCGCAGATACGCAGTATTTT.

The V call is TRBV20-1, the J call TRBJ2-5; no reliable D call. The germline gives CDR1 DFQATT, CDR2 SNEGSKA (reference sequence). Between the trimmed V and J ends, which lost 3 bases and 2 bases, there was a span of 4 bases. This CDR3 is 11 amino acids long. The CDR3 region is CSASLQETQYF. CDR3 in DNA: TGCAGTGCTAGCTTACAAGAGACCCAGTACTTC.

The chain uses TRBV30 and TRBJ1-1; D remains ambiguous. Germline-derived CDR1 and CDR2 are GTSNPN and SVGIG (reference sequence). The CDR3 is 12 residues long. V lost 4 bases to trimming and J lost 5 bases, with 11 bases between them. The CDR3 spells CAWMLGRTEAFF. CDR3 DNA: TGTGCCTGGATGCTGGGGAGGACTGAAGCTTTCTTT.